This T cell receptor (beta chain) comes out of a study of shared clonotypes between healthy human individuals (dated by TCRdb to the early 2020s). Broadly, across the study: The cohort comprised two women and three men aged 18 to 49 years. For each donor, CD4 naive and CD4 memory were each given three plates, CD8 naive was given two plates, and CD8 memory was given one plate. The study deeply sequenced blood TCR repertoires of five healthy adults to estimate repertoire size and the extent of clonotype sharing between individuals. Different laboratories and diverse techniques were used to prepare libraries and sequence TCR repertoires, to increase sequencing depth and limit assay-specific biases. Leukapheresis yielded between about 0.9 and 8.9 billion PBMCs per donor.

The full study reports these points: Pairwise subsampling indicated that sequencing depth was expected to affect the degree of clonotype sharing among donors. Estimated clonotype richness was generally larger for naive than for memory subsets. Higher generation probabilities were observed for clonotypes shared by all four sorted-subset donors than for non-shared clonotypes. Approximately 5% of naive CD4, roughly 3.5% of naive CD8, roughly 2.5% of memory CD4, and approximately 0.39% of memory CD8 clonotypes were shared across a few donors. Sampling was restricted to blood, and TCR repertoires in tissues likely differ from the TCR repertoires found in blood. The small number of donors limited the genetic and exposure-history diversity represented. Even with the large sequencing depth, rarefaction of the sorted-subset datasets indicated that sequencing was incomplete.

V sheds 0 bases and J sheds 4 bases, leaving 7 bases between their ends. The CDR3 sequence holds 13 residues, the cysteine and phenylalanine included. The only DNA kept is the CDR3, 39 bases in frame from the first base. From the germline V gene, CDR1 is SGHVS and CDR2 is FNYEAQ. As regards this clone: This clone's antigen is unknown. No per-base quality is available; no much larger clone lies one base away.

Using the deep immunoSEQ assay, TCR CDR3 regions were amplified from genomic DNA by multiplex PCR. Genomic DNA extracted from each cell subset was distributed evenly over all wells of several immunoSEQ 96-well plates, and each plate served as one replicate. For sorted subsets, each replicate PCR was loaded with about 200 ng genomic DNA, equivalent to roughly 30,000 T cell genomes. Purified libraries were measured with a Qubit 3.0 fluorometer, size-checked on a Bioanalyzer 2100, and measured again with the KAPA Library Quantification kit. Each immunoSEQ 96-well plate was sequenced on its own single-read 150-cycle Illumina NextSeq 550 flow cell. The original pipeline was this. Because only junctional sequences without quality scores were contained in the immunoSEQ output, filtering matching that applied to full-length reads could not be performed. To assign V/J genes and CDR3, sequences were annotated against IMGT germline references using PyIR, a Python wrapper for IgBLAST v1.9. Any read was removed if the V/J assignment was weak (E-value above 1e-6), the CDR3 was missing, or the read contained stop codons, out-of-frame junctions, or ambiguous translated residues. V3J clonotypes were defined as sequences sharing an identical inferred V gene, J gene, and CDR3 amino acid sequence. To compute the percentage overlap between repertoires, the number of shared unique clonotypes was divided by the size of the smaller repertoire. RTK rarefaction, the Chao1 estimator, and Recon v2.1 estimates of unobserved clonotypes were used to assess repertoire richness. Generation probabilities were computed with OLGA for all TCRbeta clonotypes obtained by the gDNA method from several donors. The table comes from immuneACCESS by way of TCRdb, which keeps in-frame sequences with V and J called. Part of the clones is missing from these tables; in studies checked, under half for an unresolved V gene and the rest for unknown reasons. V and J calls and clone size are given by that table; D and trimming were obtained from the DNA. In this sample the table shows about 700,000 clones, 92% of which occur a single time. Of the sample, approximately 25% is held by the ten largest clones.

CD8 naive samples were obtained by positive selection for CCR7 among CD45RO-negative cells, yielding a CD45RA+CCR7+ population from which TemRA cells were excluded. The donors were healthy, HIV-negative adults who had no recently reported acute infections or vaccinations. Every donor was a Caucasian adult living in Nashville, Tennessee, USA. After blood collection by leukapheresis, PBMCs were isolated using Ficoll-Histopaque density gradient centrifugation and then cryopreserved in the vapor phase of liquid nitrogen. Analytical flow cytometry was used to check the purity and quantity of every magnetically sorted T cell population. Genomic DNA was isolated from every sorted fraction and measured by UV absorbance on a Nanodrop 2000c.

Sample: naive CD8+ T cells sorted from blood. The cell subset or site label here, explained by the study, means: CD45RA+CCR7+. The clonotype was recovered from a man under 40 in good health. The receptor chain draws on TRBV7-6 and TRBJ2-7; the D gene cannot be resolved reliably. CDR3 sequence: CASSLAGKYEQYF. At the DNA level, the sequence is TGTGCCAGCAGCTTAGCGGGGAAATACGAGCAGTACTTC.